This is a list of T cell receptor beta chains from one sample in a study of identical twins. TCRdb ran MiXCR on the 5' RACE reads and lists one entry per CDR3 protein. Of some 600,000 distinct CDR3 sequences detected, about 7.1% appear once; the ten largest clones hold approximately 1.5%. The same sample was also studied in work on yellow fever vaccine responses in identical twins.

The material sequenced was PBMCs. The receptors shown here come from a woman aged 18-29 years in good health. The CDR3 runs from the conserved cysteine through the conserved F or W.

v_call | cdr3_length | cdr3_aa
TRBV20-1 | 17 | CCAPPFLRGRTYNEQFF
TRBV29-1 | 11 | CSVTPNTEAFF
TRBV5-5 | 18 | CASNHGLAGVESTDTQYF
TRBV6-5 | 18 | CASSYSMRDRSSYNEQFF
TRBV6-1 | 15 | CASRPGQGLIRSQHF
TRBV12-3/TRBV12-4 | 14 | CASSLDSTHNEQFF
TRBV7-9 | 12 | CASRTGEVEQFF
TRBV7-8 | 16 | CASSSWERGGADTQYF
TRBV28 | 15 | CASSLLSGGRYEQYF
TRBV12-5 | 11 | CASGTRDEQFF
TRBV10-3 | 14 | CAISGGTGDNEQFF
TRBV12-3/TRBV12-4 | 14 | CASSFTEGNTEAFF
TRBV29-1 | 15 | CSARRASGLTDTQYF
TRBV28 | 10 | CASSLEEQFF
TRBV7-2 | 15 | CASSLLAPTYNEQFF
TRBV15 | 21 | CATSRDAPRGRLDRWPGELFF
TRBV3-1 | 13 | CASSQAAGGSQYF
TRBV20-1 | 13 | CSARRGVYNEQFF
TRBV7-2 | 14 | CASSYGQGPNEQFF
TRBV28 | 13 | CASQGLMANVLTF
TRBV20-1 | 9 | CSARNGYTF
TRBV6-5 | 16 | CASSYSLLAGVNEQFF
TRBV7-8 | 15 | CASSPTSGKGDTQYF
TRBV12-3/TRBV12-4 | 16 | CASSWIGTRTAGEQYF
TRBV29-1 | 14 | CSVELQANSYEQYF
TRBV5-1 | 13 | CASSAGTENIQYF
TRBV5-1 | 17 | CASSLAGLAGGADTQYF
TRBV7-7 | 15 | CASSMTGATTDTQYF
TRBV12-3/TRBV12-4 | 14 | CASTRTGIPHEQYF
TRBV28 | 17 | CASSGGSLTGAGETQYF
TRBV20-1 | 15 | CSASSLAVSSGELFF
TRBV19 | 13 | CASRPPNSYEQYF
TRBV5-1 | 15 | CASSPPGRGTDTQYF
TRBV5-1 | 16 | CASSSTGSSYNSPLHF
TRBV12-3/TRBV12-4 | 14 | CASSQNNLNTEAFF
TRBV24-1 | 15 | CATSAAGLAGGEQYF
TRBV27 | 14 | CASSFWGGGTEAFF
TRBV4-2 | 19 | CASSQDLLGLAGASYEQYF
TRBV12-3/TRBV12-4 | 14 | CASSPGQTTYEQYF
TRBV4-1 | 17 | CASSQEPPGGGRPAGTF
TRBV7-9 | 15 | CASSLEPGHGNTIYF
TRBV2 | 14 | CASRYSGSSYEQYF
TRBV7-9 | 15 | CASSLASHAQETQYF
TRBV21-1 | 10 | CASIQETQYF
TRBV29-1 | 15 | CSVDLAGDAADTQYF
TRBV28 | 16 | CASSLSASAGIYEQFF